This is a list of T cell receptor beta chains from one sample in a study of OX40 agonist ivuxolimab in advanced cancers. Using immunoSEQ multiplex PCR, the repertoire was profiled, and TCRdb retains in-frame clones only, with some absent. Found here are more than 60,000 clones, 80% to 85% of them singletons; the top ten hold less than 4.5%. Material: CD4+ or CD8+ T cells sorted from blood, obtained in a trial of the OX40 agonist ivuxolimab. The origin of the receptors is an adult with an advanced solid tumor such as melanoma, head and neck, liver or kidney cancer. CDR3s include the opening cysteine and the closing phenylalanine or tryptophan. Expanded clones are given a class, and other clones once, few, many or no size at all.

size | J | V | CDR3
NA | TRBJ2-3 | TRBV4-3 | CASSQEGSTDTQYF
once | TRBJ1-2 | TRBV6-1 | CASTEGWVNNYGYTF
once | TRBJ1-1 | TRBV2 | CATQQLTGGNTEAFF
NA | TRBJ1-1 | TRBV27 | CASSPPRTGNTEAFF
NA | TRBJ1-1 | TRBV7-8 | CASSLSGAGREAFF
few | TRBJ2-5 | TRBV6-6 | CASRREAAQYF
NA | TRBJ1-3 | TRBV7-9 | CASSRRGGLSGNTIYF
NA | TRBJ2-3 | TRBV7-2 | CASSREERLAGISDTQYF
NA | TRBJ1-5 | TRBV15 | CATSRDKFGGESQPQHF
once | TRBJ1-1 | TRBV7-3 | CASSLRGGGTEAFF
NA | TRBJ1-2 | TRBV6-6 | CASSPTGNYGYTF
NA | TRBJ2-7 | TRBV10-3 | CAISATGREQYF
NA | TRBJ1-2 | TRBV5-6 | CASSLREGEYGYTF
NA | TRBJ1-3 | TRBV25-1 | CASGNWGSGNTIYF
few | TRBJ1-1 | TRBV28 | CASSRGGAGNTEAFF
once | TRBJ2-2 | TRBV4-1 | CASSQGAARNTGELFF
once | TRBJ2-2 | TRBV27 | CASSLSRKSGELFF
once | TRBJ1-3 | TRBV6-6 | CASSWTAFSGNTIYF
NA | TRBJ2-5 | TRBV18 | CASSPFMRGRQETQYF
NA | TRBJ2-3 | TRBV13 | CASSRNGGASTDTQYF
NA | TRBJ1-1 | TRBV6-1 | CASSEEGRDNTEAFF
few | TRBJ2-7 | TRBV2 | CASSEPGIYEQYF
NA | TRBJ1-4 | TRBV2 | CASSSTVVNEKLFF
NA | TRBJ2-1 | TRBV5-4 | CASSDNRGNEQFF
NA | TRBJ1-6 | TRBV7-2 | CASSLGPSGTGSPLHF
once | TRBJ2-7 | TRBV5-1 | CASSPGIIGIYEQYF
NA | TRBJ2-7 | TRBV6-5 | CASRVTGGPYEQYF
NA | TRBJ1-1 | TRBV12-5 | CASGLGGSGRAFF
NA | TRBJ1-2 | TRBV18 | CASSPDSYREGYTF
NA | TRBJ2-2 | TRBV7-2 | CASTFPRTGPNTGELFF
once | TRBJ1-1 | TRBV5-1 | CASSVLGQSMNTEAFF
NA | TRBJ1-1 | TRBV9 | CASSVEGYTEAFF
NA | TRBJ1-1 | TRBV28 | CASSLWAGNTEAFF
NA | TRBJ1-3 | TRBV2 | CASSGQGAANTIYF
NA | TRBJ1-1 | TRBV5-6 | CASSFFTQLGAEAFF
NA | TRBJ1-1 | TRBV4-1 | CASSQRYGGNTEAFF
NA | TRBJ2-7 | TRBV6-1 | CASSAQRGNEQYF
NA | TRBJ2-5 | TRBV15 | CATSRDPSGGTQETQYF
NA | TRBJ1-2 | TRBV28 | CASSQGYGYTF
once | TRBJ1-2 | TRBV19 | CASSPLGGYSYGYTF
NA | TRBJ1-3 | TRBV7-9 | CASSLSTGLIPGNTIYF
NA | TRBJ2-7 | TRBV6-6 | CASSYSWTGVEQYF
NA | TRBJ1-2 | TRBV19 | CASSGQGDYGYTF
NA | TRBJ1-2 | TRBV2 | CASSDQGLDGYTF
NA | TRBJ1-1 | TRBV4-3 | CASSQGRRGTTEAFF
NA | TRBJ2-5 | TRBV11-2 | CASSLVRGTQETQYF
few | TRBJ2-7 | TRBV6-5 | CASSYAGPGYEQYF
few | TRBJ1-1 | TRBV19 | CASSARDRGMLNTEAFF
NA | TRBJ1-2 | TRBV4-2 | CASSQETKQWGGYTF